These 22 T cell receptor beta chains originate from one sample sequenced in a study of cytomegalovirus exposure and HLA in healthy donors. 60 Vbeta and 13 Jbeta primers were used in PCR. Only in-frame clones appear in the TCRdb table, and some are missing; sequencing was by immunoSEQ multiplex PCR. The sample yields about 200,000 clones, about 88% seen once. Sequencing was done on a sample of PBMCs. The receptors shown here come from a woman in her twenties or thirties in good health and CMV-seronegative.

The chain links TRBV7-2 to TRBJ2-1; a possible D gene is TRBD2 (5 bases). V was trimmed by 4 bases and J by 2 bases, leaving 9 bases between them. From germline, CDR1 is SGHTA and CDR2 FQGNSA. This CDR3 is built from 14 residues. The CDR3 loop reads CASSSREPYNEQFF. The CDR3 DNA reads TGTGCCAGCAGCTCCCGGGAACCCTACAATGAGCAGTTCTTC.

The gene calls are TRBV5-1 and TRBJ2-3; a weak D match, TRBD1 (5 bases). Germline V gives CDR1 SGHRS, CDR2 YFSETQ. V shed 4 bases and J shed 0 bases, with 9 bases lying between them. The CDR3 is made up of 14 amino acids. CDR3 sequence: CASSPDRSTDTQYF. In DNA, the CDR3 is TGCGCCAGCAGCCCAGACAGAAGCACAGATACGCAGTATTTT.

The count of this clone is one. V gene TRBV5-1 combines with J gene TRBJ2-5, with a possible D match to TRBD1 (6 bases). This CDR3 comprises 14 residues. Looked up from germline, CDR1 is SGHRS and CDR2 is YFSETQ. Trimming cost V 0 bases and J 2 bases, with 8 bases left between them. The chain's CDR3 is CASSLGTAQETQYF. The CDR3 DNA reads TGCGCCAGCAGCTTGGGGACAGCACAAGAGACCCAGTACTTC.

This chain links TRBV2 with TRBJ1-3; D gene unclear. Germline V gives CDR1 SNHLY, CDR2 FYNNEI. The CDR3 sequence is 14 residues long. V was cut by 4 bases and J by 4 bases, with 11 bases left in between. The CDR3 region is CASSVQKPGNTIYF. CDR3 sequence (DNA): TGTGCCAGCAGTGTCCAAAAGCCAGGAAACACCATATATTTT.

The rearrangement uses TRBV29-1 and TRBJ2-5; 9 bases are a match to TRBD1. In germline, CDR1 is SQVTM, CDR2 ANQGSEA. With 7 bases clipped from V and 7 bases from J, the junction kept 13 bases outside the gene matches. The CDR3 has 14 residues. The CDR3 here is CSGSGTGYIGTQYF. CDR3 DNA sequence: TGCAGCGGTTCCGGGACAGGGTATATCGGGACCCAGTACTTC. Looking up the rest from reference TRBV29-1 and TRBJ2-5 gives the full variable domain: SAVISQKPSRDICQRGTSLTIQCQVDSQVTMMFWYRQQPGQSLTLIATANQGSEATYESGFVIDKFPISRPNLTFSTLTVSNMSPEDSSIYLCSGSGTGYIGTQYFGPGTRLLVL.

The chain's CDR3 is CASSQYIQGRVTEAFF. As DNA, the CDR3 is TGCGCCAGCAGCCAGTACATACAGGGGCGGGTCACTGAAGCTTTCTTT. The chain couples TRBV4-1 to TRBJ1-1; 7 bases are a match to TRBD1. The trim removed 3 bases at V and 4 bases at J, leaving 11 bases unmatched. CDR3 length: 16 residues. Germline lookup yields CDR1 MGHRA and CDR2 YSYEKL.

The chain recombines TRBV4-1 with TRBJ2-1, with TRBD1 matching over 7 bases. Germline V gives CDR1 MGHRA, CDR2 YSYEKL. Losses at the gene ends were 4 bases for V and 7 bases for J; bases not matched to a gene: 10. There are 15 residues in the CDR3. CDR3 sequence: CASSPNLNRGNEQFF. CDR3 coding DNA: TGCGCCAGCAGCCCAAACCTTAACAGGGGTAATGAGCAGTTCTTC.

The J gene is TRBJ2-1, the V gene TRBV5-1; 9 positions agree with TRBD2. V lost 1 base, J lost 7 bases, and 6 bases stayed unmatched. Per the germline V gene, CDR1 is SGHRS and CDR2 is YFSETQ. The CDR3 spans 15 residues. In DNA form, the CDR3 reads TGCGCCAGCAGCTTGCCCAGCGGGGGGTTAAATGAGCAGTTCTTC. Translating gives CASSLPSGGLNEQFF.

This sequence joins TRBV7-9 and TRBJ2-3; TRBD2 agrees at 8 bases. CDR3 length equals 15 residues. Germline CDR1 is SEHNR and CDR2 is FQNEAQ (reference sequence). Trimming removed 5 bases from V and 3 bases from J; junction bases left unmatched: 7. The CDR3 is CASSPGVAGTDTQYF. CDR3 DNA: TGTGCCAGCAGCCCAGGGGTAGCGGGAACAGATACGCAGTATTTT.

V is TRBV6-5 and J is TRBJ2-7, with 8 positions matching TRBD1. CDR3 length equals 14 residues. Germline trimming cut 6 bases from V and 4 bases from J; bases unmatched to any gene: 8. Per the germline V gene, CDR1 is MNHEY and CDR2 is SVGAGI. In DNA, the CDR3 is TGTGCCAGCAGCTCCGGGACAGGAGATTACGAGCAGTACTTC. This translates into CASSSGTGDYEQYF.

The chain couples TRBV11-2 to TRBJ2-7; D gene uncertain. CDR1 is SGHAT, CDR2 FQNNGV, per germline. This CDR3 contains 12 residues. Trimming left V 3 bases short and J 4 bases short, with 7 bases between. The CDR3 coding sequence is TGTGCCAGCAGCTTTGGCAGGTACGAGCAGTACTTC. It is translated as CASSFGRYEQYF. The full variable domain, completed using reference TRBV11-2 and TRBJ2-7, is EAGVAQSPRYKIIEKRQSVAFWCNPISGHATLYWYQQILGQGPKLLIQFQNNGVVDDSQLPKDRFSAERLKGVDSTLKIQPAKLEDSAVYLCASSFGRYEQYFGPGTRLTVT.

This chain uses TRBV20-1 with TRBJ1-1; unclear D gene. Trimming took off 6 bases at V and 4 bases at J, with 9 bases between the two ends. CDR3 length equals 11 residues. CDR1 is DFQATT and CDR2 is SNEGSKA in the germline V gene (reference sequence). The CDR3 protein is CSASGRTEAFF. The CDR3 DNA is TGCAGTGCCAGCGGACGCACTGAAGCTTTCTTT.

V is TRBV27 and J is TRBJ1-2, with D unclear. Germline V gene lookup returns CDR1 MNHEY and CDR2 SMNVEV (reference sequence). V lost 3 bases and J 5 bases, leaving 10 bases between the germline ends. CDR3 length equals 13 residues. The CDR3, as DNA: TGTGCCAGCAGTTTCGGAGGTGGATATGGCTACACCTTC. As protein: CASSFGGGYGYTF.

This chain uses TRBV7-9 with TRBJ2-7; a weak D match, TRBD1 (6 bases). CDR1 is SEHNR, CDR2 FQNEAQ, per germline (reference sequence). V was shortened by 5 bases and J by 2 bases, with 13 bases between the two germline ends. The CDR3 covers 14 residues. The DNA of the CDR3 is TGTGCCAGCAGCACTAGGACAGCAGCCTACGAGCAGTACTTC. Amino acid sequence: CASSTRTAAYEQYF.

The V call is TRBV7-2, the J call TRBJ2-3; D is perhaps TRBD1 (5 bases). V was cut by 4 bases and J by 2 bases, with 19 bases left in between. Germline loops: CDR1 SGHTA, CDR2 FQGNSA. The CDR3 runs to 17 residues. CDR3 sequence reads: CASSSHSTVSITDTQYF. The CDR3 bases are TGTGCCAGCAGCTCACATTCGACAGTATCTATCACAGATACGCAGTATTTT.

V is TRBV25-1 and J is TRBJ2-3; 7 nucleotides agree with TRBD2. After removal of 1 base from V and 5 bases from J, the junction contained 0 bases not matched to a gene. Germline loops: CDR1 MGHDK, CDR2 SYGVNS. The CDR3 totals 13 residues. As DNA, the CDR3 is TGTGCCAGCAGTGAATGGGAGGGAGATACGCAGTATTTT. Residues: CASSEWEGDTQYF.

V is TRBV11-2 and J is TRBJ2-1; the match to TRBD2 covers 11 bases. There are 16 residues in the CDR3. The germline V gene has CDR1 SGHAT and CDR2 FQNNGV. The junction had 6 bases not matched to a gene; V was cut back by 5 bases and J by 3 bases. DNA of the CDR3: TGTGCCAGCAGCCCGACTGGGACTAGCGGCTACAATGAGCAGTTCTTC. Translated: CASSPTGTSGYNEQFF.

V and J are TRBV6-1 and TRBJ2-7, with 7 bases lining up with TRBD2. Trimming took 4 bases from V and 3 from J; bases not matched to a gene: 6. CDR1 is MNHNS and CDR2 is SASEGT in the germline V gene. This CDR3 region has 14 residues. As DNA, the CDR3 is TGTGCCAGCAGTGTGACTCGGGGGGACTACGAGCAGTACTTC. This gives the protein CASSVTRGDYEQYF.

The chain carries TRBV27 and TRBJ2-3, with 9 bases identical to TRBD2. The CDR3 runs to 14 residues. V was pared by 4 bases and J by 3 bases, with 2 bases of the junction left unmatched. Germline assignment: CDR1 MNHEY and CDR2 SMNVEV (reference sequence). For the CDR3, the DNA is TGTGCCAGCAGTTATCTAGCGGGGACAGATACGCAGTATTTT. Translated, it gives CASSYLAGTDTQYF.

The gene calls are TRBV7-2 and TRBJ2-7; TRBD2 matches at 8 bases. With 7 bases clipped from V and 10 bases from J, the junction kept 15 bases outside the gene matches. Germline-derived CDR1 and CDR2 are SGHTA and FQGNSA. The CDR3 loop spans 14 amino acids. CDR3 DNA sequence: TGTGCCAGCACCTCCGGGGGGGCAGGTCTAGGACAGTACTTC. Protein product: CASTSGGAGLGQYF.

CDR3 sequence: CASSLSKQETQYF. The DNA for the CDR3 is TGTGCCAGCAGCTTAAGCAAACAAGAGACCCAGTACTTC. The genes are TRBV7-9 and TRBJ2-5; D gene unclear. Germline V CDR1 and CDR2: SEHNR, FQNEAQ (reference sequence). V dropped 2 bases and J dropped 2 bases, with 6 bases sitting between them. The CDR3 contains 13 residues.

The chain combines TRBV5-1 with TRBJ2-2, with 7 bases matching TRBD1. The V gene's germline CDR1 is SGHRS and CDR2 YFSETQ. This CDR3 contains 15 residues. J lost 7 bases, V lost 10 bases, and 16 bases had no gene match. Written as DNA, the CDR3 is TGCGCCGGAAGAGGAGAGGGGGCGCTGGACGGGGAGCTGTTTTTT. It encodes CAGRGEGALDGELFF.